Listed below are T cell receptor beta chains from one sample, sequenced in a study of blood T cells in healthy people across ages. TCRdb re-analysed the 5' RACE reads in MiXCR, keeping a single row per CDR3 protein. Here the sample spans some 900,000 distinct CDR3 sequences, about 48% being singletons. Sequences were obtained from blood. The receptors originated from a man younger than 40 in good health. The CDR3 runs from the conserved cysteine through the conserved F or W. Each record gives: J gene, D gene, V gene, clone size, CDR3 DNA, CDR3 protein. A D gene is named only where the DNA matches it firmly. Size is omitted from some rows. Given values are once, few, many or a class for expanded clones.

j_call: TRBJ2-7
d_call: NA
v_call: TRBV6-2/TRBV6-3
clone_size: NA
cdr3_nt: TGTGCCAGCACCTACGGGTACGAGCAGTACTTC
cdr3_aa: CASTYGYEQYF

j_call: TRBJ1-1
d_call: TRBD1
v_call: TRBV29-1
clone_size: few
cdr3_nt: TGCAGCGTTGTTCAGGGGGCAAGGTCTGAAGCTTTCTTT
cdr3_aa: CSVVQGARSEAFF

j_call: TRBJ1-1
d_call: TRBD1
v_call: TRBV12-3/TRBV12-4
clone_size: NA
cdr3_nt: TGTGCCAGCACCCCTGCGAGACAGGGTATACTTGAAGCTTTCTTT
cdr3_aa: CASTPARQGILEAFF

j_call: TRBJ1-2
d_call: NA
v_call: TRBV12-3/TRBV12-4
clone_size: NA
cdr3_nt: TGTGCCAGCAGTTTAGGAGCTGGCTACACCTTC
cdr3_aa: CASSLGAGYTF

j_call: TRBJ2-1
d_call: TRBD1
v_call: TRBV15
clone_size: NA
cdr3_nt: TGTGCCACCTGTGATGGGACAGGGGATAATGAGCAGTTCTTC
cdr3_aa: CATCDGTGDNEQFF

j_call: TRBJ1-2
d_call: NA
v_call: TRBV12-3/TRBV12-4
clone_size: NA
cdr3_nt: TGTGCCAGCAGCCGACGGGGGCAGGGGTCCTATGGCTACACCTTC
cdr3_aa: CASSRRGQGSYGYTF

j_call: TRBJ2-7
d_call: TRBD2
v_call: TRBV10-3
clone_size: NA
cdr3_nt: TGTGCCATCGGACTAGCGGGGGCCAATGAGCAGTACTTC
cdr3_aa: CAIGLAGANEQYF

j_call: TRBJ1-5
d_call: NA
v_call: TRBV6-2/TRBV6-3
clone_size: NA
cdr3_nt: TGTGCCAGCAGTTATGCGGGACAAATCTATCAGCCCCAGCATTTT
cdr3_aa: CASSYAGQIYQPQHF

j_call: TRBJ1-5
d_call: NA
v_call: TRBV6-1
clone_size: NA
cdr3_nt: TGTGCCAGCAAGGGGGTCAGGGGTGAGCCCCAGCATTTT
cdr3_aa: CASKGVRGEPQHF

j_call: TRBJ2-3
d_call: NA
v_call: TRBV5-1
clone_size: NA
cdr3_nt: TGCGCCAGCAGCTTGGAGGGGGGGCCTCCAGATACGCAGTATTTT
cdr3_aa: CASSLEGGPPDTQYF